A single T cell receptor (beta chain) is shown here with its context. No antigen is known for it. As to time point: week 35, safety follow-up. All doses held 300 ug of mutant IDH1 20-mer peptide, with topical imiquimod. These data come from a study of a mutant IDH1 vaccine in newly diagnosed glioma. On the study more broadly: Sex distribution of treated patients was approximately 60% male and about 38% female; mean age was around 40 years.

Using immunoSEQ multiplex PCR, the repertoire was profiled, and TCRdb retains in-frame clones only, with some absent. The data show some 70,000 clones, with roughly 80% seen just once and about 12% held by the top ten. The CDR3 sequence is 15 residues long. CDR1 is LGHNA and CDR2 is YNFKEQ in the germline V gene. The germline V and J ends were trimmed by 4 bases and 9 bases, with 19 bases remaining between them. The chain combines TRBV4-2 with TRBJ2-1, with TRBD1 as a possible D gene (5 bases). Sequencing used PBMCs, obtained from a glioma patient whose treatment included an IDH1 peptide vaccine. The sequence was obtained from a man younger than 35 with glioma. CDR3 nucleotides: TGTGCCAGCAGCCCCCTCCCGACAGAGATTGGTGAGCAGTTCTTC. Amino acids: CASSPLPTEIGEQFF.